What follows are 20 T cell receptor beta chains derived from one specimen sequenced in a study of blood T cells in healthy people across ages. Alongside a J-beta primer mix, a sample-barcoded 5' primer served in a second PCR lasting about 6 to 11 cycles. Via MiXCR, TCRdb re-called the 5' RACE reads, giving one row per CDR3 protein. The top ten clones hold around 15% of a sample with roughly 930,000 distinct CDR3 sequences, 48% of them seen once. Input material: blood. These receptors were collected from a man aged 25-45 years in good health.

This clonotype was seen a handful of times. V is TRBV11-2 and J is TRBJ2-7, with D perhaps matching TRBD1 (5 bases). The CDR3 runs 15 residues. From germline, CDR1 is SGHAT and CDR2 FQNNGV. With 5 bases removed from V and 1 base from J, the gap between germline ends came to 15 bases. As DNA, the CDR3 is TGTGCCAGCAGCGGAACAGGCCAAATATCCTACGAGCAGTACTTC. It specifies CASSGTGQISYEQYF.

The chain carries TRBV6-6 and TRBJ2-3; D is uncertain. Germline CDR1 is MNHNY and CDR2 is SVGAGI (reference sequence). CDR3 length: 14 amino acids. V was shortened by 0 bases and J by 2 bases, with 6 bases between the two germline ends. The DNA of the CDR3 is TGTGCCAGCAGTTACTCTATGTCCACAGATACGCAGTATTTT. Translating it yields CASSYSMSTDTQYF.

This clonotype appeared a few times. V is TRBV5-1 and J is TRBJ1-5, with D unresolved. There are 15 residues in the CDR3. Trimming stripped 0 bases from V and 0 bases from J, with 7 bases between. Germline CDR1 SGHRS, CDR2 YFSETQ. The CDR3 loop is CASSLDSPSNQPQHF. The CDR3 DNA sequence: TGCGCCAGCAGCTTGGACAGCCCTAGCAATCAGCCCCAGCATTTT. The complete variable domain, with remaining parts taken from reference TRBV5-1 and TRBJ1-5, reads KAGVTQTPRYLIKTRGQQVTLSCSPISGHRSVSWYQQTPGQGLQFLFEYFSETQRNKGNFPGRFSGRQFSNSRSEMNVSTLELGDSALYLCASSLDSPSNQPQHFGDGTRLSIL.

This clonotype has more than one count but fewer than ten. The genes are TRBV2 and TRBJ2-4; D is uncertain. Between the trimmed V and J ends, which lost 1 base and 0 bases, there was a span of 4 bases. The CDR3 totals 14 residues. CDR1 is SNHLY and CDR2 is FYNNEI in the germline V gene. This chain's CDR3 is CASSEVLAKNIQYF. CDR3 coding DNA: TGTGCCAGCAGTGAAGTCCTAGCCAAAAACATTCAGTACTTC.

Only a few counts were recorded for this clonotype. CDR3 protein: CASSPGQGTFQYF. CDR3 bases: TGTGCCAGCAGCCCGGGACAGGGAACTTTTCAGTACTTC. The genes are TRBV12-3 or TRBV12-4 and TRBJ2-5; 9 bases match TRBD1. The length of the CDR3 is 13 residues. The J segment lost 11 bases and the V segment lost 6 bases, leaving 10 bases of the junction unmatched.

V usage is TRBV18 and J usage is TRBJ2-3, with D unresolved. The germline CDR1 and CDR2 sequences are KGHSH and LQKENI. V lost 2 bases and J lost 0, with 9 bases in between. This CDR3 has 15 amino acids. CDR3 nucleotide sequence: TGTGCCAGCTCACCATCCCTCGCTAGCACAGATACGCAGTATTTT. Translated, it gives CASSPSLASTDTQYF.

A few counts support this clonotype. The chain has TRBV20-1 and TRBJ2-3; TRBD2 aligns across 10 bases. In germline, CDR1 is DFQATT, CDR2 SNEGSKA (reference sequence). The trim removed 6 bases at V and 0 bases at J, leaving 12 bases unmatched. The CDR3 loop spans 17 amino acids. As DNA, the CDR3 is TGCAGTGCCCGGCTAGCGGGGGCCCTGTCGAGCACAGATACGCAGTATTTT. It encodes CSARLAGALSSTDTQYF.

The J gene is TRBJ2-5, the V gene TRBV21-1; the table's D call, TRBD2, has no DNA check behind it. TRBV21-1 is a pseudogene locus. The CDR3 runs 15 residues. CDR3 in amino acids: CAGSPGPRIQETQYF. As DNA, the CDR3 is TGTGCCGGCAGCCCTGGGCCAAGGATCCAAGAGACCCAGTACTTC.

This chain joins TRBV28 and TRBJ2-5, with D possibly TRBD2 on 5 matching bases. Germline V CDR1 and CDR2: MDHEN, SYDVKM. Trimming cost V 7 bases and J 5 bases, with 11 bases left between them. The CDR3 contains 12 residues. CDR3 residues: CASNRGRETQYF. CDR3 sequence (DNA): TGTGCCAGCAACCGGGGTAGGGAGACCCAGTACTTC.

Points on this clonotype: Compared with germline, one end of the junction differs, possibly owing to a read error. The gene calls are TRBV28 and TRBJ1-2; D gene ambiguous. The CDR3 is 14 residues long. In germline, CDR1 is MDHEN, CDR2 SYDVKM. Here the CDR3 reads CASSLAAINYGYTF. DNA for the CDR3: TGTGCCAGCAGTTTGGCAGCCATCAACTATGGCTACACTTTC.

The gene calls are TRBV29-1 and TRBJ1-1, with 7 positions matching TRBD1. This CDR3 has 13 residues. Germline V gene sequence: CDR1 SQVTM, CDR2 ANQGSEA. The ends lost 6 bases at V and 2 bases at J; junction bases unmatched: 6. The CDR3 region is CSVSDRRNTEAFF. In nucleotides, the CDR3 is TGCAGCGTGTCGGACAGGAGAAACACTGAAGCTTTCTTT.

The table lists this clonotype with a few counts. The rearrangement links TRBV2 to TRBJ2-3, with TRBD1 identical over 12 bases. The CDR3 totals 14 residues. The ends lost 4 bases at V and 5 bases at J; junction bases unmatched: 1. The germline V gene has CDR1 SNHLY and CDR2 FYNNEI. Here the CDR3 reads CASSGDRGLDTQYF. The CDR3 coding sequence is TGTGCCAGCAGTGGGGACAGGGGGCTAGATACGCAGTATTTT.

This clonotype showed up just a few times. The rearrangement uses TRBV29-1 and TRBJ2-1; TRBD1 is a possible D gene (5 bases). V shed 1 base and J shed 3 bases, with 10 bases lying between them. CDR1 is SQVTM and CDR2 is ANQGSEA in the germline V gene. The CDR3 runs to 14 residues. The CDR3 protein is CSVEADGHYNEQFF. The CDR3 nucleotides read TGCAGCGTTGAAGCGGACGGACACTACAATGAGCAGTTCTTC.

The rearrangement uses TRBV4-1 and TRBJ2-7, with D possibly TRBD2 on 5 matching bases. The CDR3 totals 14 residues. Germline-derived CDR1 and CDR2 are MGHRA and YSYEKL. The V and J ends lost 2 bases and 5 bases respectively, with 13 bases between them. The CDR3 DNA reads as TGCGCCAGCAGCCAACACGGGGTGAGGGACGAGCAGTACTTC. It is translated as CASSQHGVRDEQYF.

The chain links TRBV27 to TRBJ2-3, with a weak D call TRBD1 (6 bases). In germline, CDR1 is MNHEY, CDR2 SMNVEV (reference sequence). The CDR3 runs to 16 residues. The ends were cut back, 6 bases at V and 5 bases at J, with 21 bases in the middle. The DNA for the CDR3 is TGTGCCAGCAGCCGATCGTACAGGGCCCAGGTAGATACGCAGTATTTT. It specifies CASSRSYRAQVDTQYF.

This clonotype was recorded only once. V usage is TRBV5-1 and J usage is TRBJ2-1, with D hard to call. This CDR3 is 12 amino acids long. From germline, CDR1 is SGHRS and CDR2 YFSETQ. The V and J ends lost 3 bases and 10 bases respectively, with 11 bases between them. CDR3 nucleotide sequence: TGCGCCAGCAGCTCTACTACACGGGAGCAGTTCTTC. Encoded protein: CASSSTTREQFF.

This chain uses TRBV25-1 with TRBJ2-7; a possible D gene is TRBD2 (6 bases). Per germline, CDR1 MGHDK and CDR2 SYGVNS. V shed 6 bases and J shed 0 bases, with 15 bases lying between them. CDR3 length equals 15 residues. The CDR3 region is CASRGPRGLSYEQYF. The CDR3 coding sequence is TGTGCCAGCAGGGGCCCGCGGGGCCTCTCCTACGAGCAGTACTTC.

J is TRBJ1-2 and V is TRBV9, with D tentatively TRBD1 (5 bases). Germline V CDR1 and CDR2: SGDLS, YYNGEE. V was pared by 0 bases and J by 7 bases, with 10 bases between. The CDR3 covers 13 residues. Here the CDR3 reads CASSVEVTGGYTF. CDR3 sequence (DNA): TGTGCCAGCAGCGTAGAGGTAACAGGTGGCTACACCTTC.

The chain uses TRBV20-1 and TRBJ1-5, with 7 bases fitting TRBD1. This CDR3 has 14 residues. The germline gives CDR1 DFQATT, CDR2 SNEGSKA (reference sequence). V shed 3 bases, J shed 4 bases, and the junction held 6 bases outside the gene matches. The CDR3 bases are TGCAGTGCTAGGCGGGACAGCGTTAATCAGCCCCAGCATTTT. This sequence encodes CSARRDSVNQPQHF.

This chain uses TRBV5-1 with TRBJ1-2; D is perhaps TRBD1 (6 bases). The CDR3 covers 14 residues. The germline V gene has CDR1 SGHRS and CDR2 YFSETQ. Trimming cost V 0 bases and J 7 bases, with 13 bases left between them. The CDR3 DNA is TGCGCCAGCAGCTTGGGGGGGCAGAATTTTGGCTACACCTTC. Translating gives CASSLGGQNFGYTF. Together with reference TRBV5-1 and TRBJ1-2, the CDR3 gives the full variable domain: KAGVTQTPRYLIKTRGQQVTLSCSPISGHRSVSWYQQTPGQGLQFLFEYFSETQRNKGNFPGRFSGRQFSNSRSEMNVSTLELGDSALYLCASSLGGQNFGYTFGSGTRLTVV.